The 14 T cell receptor beta chains reported below all come from one sample, sequenced in a study of OX40 agonist ivuxolimab in advanced cancers. Measured with immunoSEQ multiplex PCR; TCRdb has only the in-frame clones, and not every one. The sample has approximately 99,000 clones, 80% to 95% seen once. The sequencing here drew on CD4+ or CD8+ T cells sorted from blood, taken in a trial of the OX40 agonist ivuxolimab. Receptors originate from an adult with an advanced solid tumor such as melanoma, head and neck, liver or kidney cancer.

V and J are TRBV9 and TRBJ2-2, with 8 positions matching TRBD1. The CDR3 runs to 15 residues. Looked up from germline, CDR1 is SGDLS and CDR2 is YYNGEE. V trimming: 0 bases; J trimming: 6 bases; junction bases outside the gene matches: 4. CDR3 in DNA: TGTGCCAGCAGCGTAGGGGCAGGGGGCCCCGGGGAGCTGTTTTTT. Translating it yields CASSVGAGGPGELFF.

The rearrangement links TRBV29-1 to TRBJ1-1, with D hard to call. The V end lost 5 bases, the J end lost 0 bases, and 16 bases lay between the germline ends. The CDR3 is made up of 15 amino acids. CDR1 is SQVTM and CDR2 is ANQGSEA in the germline V gene. The DNA of the CDR3 is TGCAGCGTTACCCCCGGTCAAGTGATGAACACTGAAGCTTTCTTT. Translating gives CSVTPGQVMNTEAFF.

The chain carries TRBV7-8 and TRBJ1-1; TRBD1 is a possible D gene (6 bases). Germline CDR1 SGHVS, CDR2 FQNEAQ. Trimming took off 1 base at V and 1 base at J, with 10 bases between the two ends. The CDR3 has 15 residues. CDR3 in amino acids: CASSLVGTPNTEAFF. The CDR3 bases are TGTGCCAGCAGCTTAGTGGGGACACCGAACACTGAAGCTTTCTTT.

CDR3 in DNA: TGTGCCAGCAGTGGGGGCGCGGAGGGCTACACCTTC. Translation: CASSGGAEGYTF. The rearrangement uses TRBV5-6 and TRBJ1-2, with D perhaps matching TRBD1 (6 bases). Trimming stripped 5 bases from V and 8 bases from J, with 13 bases between. The germline V gene encodes CDR1 SGHDT and CDR2 YYEEEE. The CDR3 extends over 12 amino acids.

The rearrangement joins TRBV5-4 to TRBJ1-6, with D perhaps matching TRBD1 (5 bases). The CDR3 has 14 residues. Germline V gene sequence: CDR1 SGHNT, CDR2 YYREEE (reference sequence). Trimming stripped 0 bases from V and 9 bases from J, with 10 bases between. Here the CDR3 reads CASSLARDRSPLHF. The CDR3 DNA is TGTGCCAGCAGCTTGGCCAGGGATCGTTCACCCCTCCACTTT.

V gene TRBV6-5 combines with J gene TRBJ1-5, with 10 bases aligning to TRBD1. Per the germline V gene, CDR1 is MNHEY and CDR2 is SVGAGI. This CDR3 has 14 amino acids. J lost 7 bases, V lost 5 bases, and 5 bases had no gene match. CDR3 sequence: CASSRQGAQQPQHF. The CDR3 nucleotides are TGTGCCAGCAGTCGACAGGGGGCCCAGCAGCCCCAGCATTTT.

This clone is a singleton in its sample. This chain joins TRBV21-1 and TRBJ2-3; the D call in the table, TRBD1, was not verified against the DNA. TRBV21-1 is termed a pseudogene. The CDR3 has 14 amino acids. The CDR3 nucleotides read TGTGCCATTCCTACGGACAGGACCACAGATACGCAGTATTTT. It encodes CAIPTDRTTDTQYF.

Only a few counts were recorded for this clone. This chain links TRBV19 with TRBJ1-1; D is possibly TRBD1 (6 bases). CDR3 length: 13 residues. Between the trimmed V and J ends, which lost 7 bases and 3 bases, there was a span of 12 bases. The germline V gene encodes CDR1 LNHDA and CDR2 SQIVND (reference sequence). DNA for the CDR3: TGTGCCAGTACCACCGACAGGTACACTGAAGCTTTCTTT. Amino acid sequence: CASTTDRYTEAFF.

The chain is built from TRBV25-1 and TRBJ2-3; perhaps TRBD2 as D (6 bases). CDR1 MGHDK and CDR2 SYGVNS come from the germline V gene. The CDR3 loop spans 14 amino acids. Trimming left V 1 base short and J 1 base short, with 6 bases between. The CDR3 region is CASSEWRGTDTQYF. In DNA, the CDR3 is TGTGCCAGCAGTGAATGGAGGGGCACAGATACGCAGTATTTT. Using reference TRBV25-1 and TRBJ2-3 for the parts outside the CDR3, the full variable domain is EADIYQTPRYLVIGTGKKITLECSQTMGHDKMYWYQQDPGMELHLIHYSYGVNSTEKGDLSSESTVSRIRTEHFPLTLESARPSHTSQYLCASSEWRGTDTQYFGPGTRLTVL.

V is TRBV7-6 and J is TRBJ2-5; weak D call: TRBD1 (6 bases). Germline CDR1 and CDR2: SGHVS and FNYEAQ. The CDR3 sequence is 14 residues long. Trimming stripped 5 bases from V and 7 bases from J, with 17 bases between. The CDR3 DNA reads TGTGCCAGCAGCCACGGACAGCCATATGGGACCCAGTACTTC. This sequence encodes CASSHGQPYGTQYF.

V usage is TRBV5-6 and J usage is TRBJ2-3, with D possibly being TRBD2 (5 bases). Looked up from germline, CDR1 is SGHDT and CDR2 is YYEEEE. V dropped 5 bases and J dropped 5 bases, with 15 bases sitting between them. The CDR3 loop spans 14 amino acids. Here the CDR3 DNA reads TGTGCCAGCAGTCGATCCACTAGTCAAGATACGCAGTATTTT. Encoded protein: CASSRSTSQDTQYF.

The chain recombines TRBV6-1 with TRBJ2-7; TRBD2 matches at 9 bases. Trimming at V came to 10 bases and at J to 4 bases, leaving 8 bases not matched to a gene. The CDR3 totals 13 residues. The V gene's germline CDR1 is MNHNS and CDR2 SASEGT. The CDR3, as DNA: TGTGCCACCGAAGCGGGGGGATCTTACGAGCAGTACTTC. It yields the protein CATEAGGSYEQYF.

This rearrangement joins TRBV10-1 to TRBJ2-3; tentatively, D is TRBD1 (5 bases). Germline V lookup: CDR1 WNHNN, CDR2 SYGVQD (reference sequence). The length of the CDR3 is 14 residues. V gave up 4 bases and J gave up 2 bases, with 10 bases separating them. This CDR3 reads CASSGQISTDTQYF. CDR3 sequence (DNA): TGCGCCAGCAGTGGACAGATTTCCACAGATACGCAGTATTTT.

The gene calls are TRBV11-2 and TRBJ2-3, with D tentatively TRBD1 (6 bases). The germline CDR1 and CDR2 sequences are SGHAT and FQNNGV. V gave up 1 base and J gave up 3 bases, with 17 bases separating them. The CDR3 length is 17 residues. CDR3 sequence reads: CASSLVLQGYGTDTQYF. CDR3 coding DNA: TGTGCCAGCAGCTTAGTCCTCCAGGGGTACGGAACAGATACGCAGTATTTT.